The following is a T cell receptor (beta chain) sequence with its context. Its antigen remains undetermined. Base qualities are not provided; no much larger clone lies one nucleotide away. This entry belongs to a study of OX40 agonist ivuxolimab in advanced cancers. For context, the study as a whole: Ivuxolimab, which targeted the costimulatory receptor OX40 (CD134), was an agonistic, fully human IgG2 monoclonal antibody. Intravenous ivuxolimab was administered to patients every 2 weeks at six dose levels: 0.01, 0.1, 0.3, 1.5, 3 and 10 mg/kg. Of the 50 to 55 dose-escalation patients, hepatocellular carcinoma was present in about 20, melanoma in roughly 15, renal cell carcinoma in 9 and head and neck cancer in 9. In the dose-escalation cohort, 70% to 85% of patients were male, and the mean age was approximately 60 years, with a range of about 23 to 90. Patients were allowed to have had prior anti-PD-1, anti-PD-L1 or anti-CTLA-4 therapy, and around 40% of the dose-escalation patients had previously received checkpoint inhibitors. Partial responses occurred in three dose-escalation patients, of whom one had hepatocellular carcinoma and two had cutaneous melanoma. The purpose of peripheral TCRbeta sequencing was to test whether ivuxolimab changed TCR sequence diversity and led to clonal T-cell expansion. The paper covers the monotherapy dose-escalation part of the phase I ivuxolimab trial, which included N of about 56 patients. What the research found in general, with its limitations: In partial responders in the 0.1-3.0 mg/kg groups, normalized peripheral clonal expansion was found to be among the lowest, especially among CD8+ T cells. At doses of 0.1 to 3.0 mg/kg, clonal expansion of both CD4+ and CD8+ T cells in blood was seen between baseline and week 6. Low levels of normalized T-cell clonal expansion were also seen in some nonresponding patients. After ivuxolimab, more expanded clones were found on average in CD8+ T cells than in CD4+ T cells. Which antigens the clonally expanded peripheral T cells were specific for was not determined.

Compared with germline, V lacks 7 bases and J lacks 2 bases; bases without a gene match: 11. Reading from cysteine to phenylalanine, the CDR3 counts 16 amino acids. This entry keeps only the CDR3 DNA: 48 bases, framed from base 1. Looking up the germline V gene yields CDR1 SNHLY and CDR2 FYNNEI. Genomic DNA was extracted from sorted cells for sequencing of the TCRbeta CDR3 region. The immunoSEQ Assay was used for sequencing of TCRbeta CDR3 regions. The source is immuneACCESS, and TCRdb retained only in-frame sequences with V and J called. Part of the clones is not carried over; for the studies checked, unresolved V genes explain less than half of this, and the remainder is unexplained. The sample yields some 94,000 clones; 90% to 96% were counted once. In total, the top ten clones hold around 2% of the sample. Patients with autoimmune disease history or receiving systemic immunosuppression were excluded from the trial. Peripheral blood for TCR sequencing was collected from all dose cohorts at baseline, on cycle 4 day 1, and on cycle 7 day 1. The samples were taken from a phase I, first-in-human, multicenter, open-label dose-escalation trial of ivuxolimab. Adults with locally advanced or metastatic melanoma, renal cell carcinoma, hepatocellular carcinoma or head and neck squamous cell carcinoma were enrolled in the trial. Before TCR sequencing, CD4+ T cells and CD8+ T cells from peripheral blood were sorted into separate populations.

The source is an adult with an advanced solid tumor such as melanoma, head and neck, liver or kidney cancer. Recombination linked TRBV2 to TRBJ1-1, with 9 bases in between that match TRBD1. The sample here was CD4+ or CD8+ T cells sorted from blood, taken in a trial of the OX40 agonist ivuxolimab. The CDR3 reads CASTEVGTGINTEAFF. The DNA reads TGTGCCAGCACCGAAGTAGGGACAGGGATCAACACTGAAGCTTTCTTT.